The 32 T cell receptor beta chains presented below share a single source sample, sequenced in a study of a mutant IDH1 vaccine in newly diagnosed glioma. These receptors' antigens are unknown. The sample's time point: week 23, last vaccination. Every vaccination contained 300 ug of the mutant IDH1 20-mer peptide and was paired with topical imiquimod. Method: immunoSEQ multiplex PCR; TCRdb's copy keeps in-frame clones and lacks some. Of some 42,000 clones listed, around 74% are singletons. Sequencing used PBMCs, obtained from a glioma patient whose treatment included an IDH1 peptide vaccine. These receptors all stem from a man aged 45-60 years with glioma.

The rearrangement links TRBV6-1 to TRBJ2-7; possible D gene TRBD1, 6 bases. Germline loops: CDR1 MNHNS, CDR2 SASEGT. The V end lost 3 bases, the J end lost 4 bases, and 16 bases lay between the germline ends. This CDR3 comprises 15 residues. The CDR3 sequence: CASSDPTHQGYEQYF. The CDR3 nucleotides read TGTGCCAGCAGTGACCCGACTCACCAGGGGTACGAGCAGTACTTC.

The chain employs TRBV10-2 and TRBJ1-1; D unresolved. The CDR3 is 12 residues long. The germline V gene has CDR1 WSHSY and CDR2 SAAADI. V was pared by 0 bases and J by 8 bases, with 7 bases between. Written as DNA, the CDR3 is TGCGCCAGCAGTGAGTCGAGGTCAGAAGCTTTCTTT. This sequence encodes CASSESRSEAFF.

This clone was detected only once. The rearrangement uses TRBV4-1 and TRBJ2-7, with D possibly being TRBD1 (5 bases). The CDR3 runs to 13 residues. Trimming stripped 3 bases from V and 6 bases from J, with 12 bases between. Per the germline V gene, CDR1 is MGHRA and CDR2 is YSYEKL. For the CDR3, the DNA is TGCGCCAGCAGCCATAAGGACACAGGCGAGCAGTACTTC. This gives the protein CASSHKDTGEQYF.

The chain combines TRBV5-1 with TRBJ2-5; 9 positions agree with TRBD1. The germline CDR1 and CDR2 sequences are SGHRS and YFSETQ. The V segment lost 0 bases and the J segment 5 bases; nucleotides outside the gene matches: 2. The CDR3 has 14 residues. CDR3 in amino acids: CASSLGTGGETQYF. DNA for the CDR3: TGCGCCAGCAGCTTGGGAACAGGGGGCGAGACCCAGTACTTC. Supplemented by reference TRBV5-1 and TRBJ2-5, the full variable domain reads KAGVTQTPRYLIKTRGQQVTLSCSPISGHRSVSWYQQTPGQGLQFLFEYFSETQRNKGNFPGRFSGRQFSNSRSEMNVSTLELGDSALYLCASSLGTGGETQYFGPGTRLLVL.

This clone was counted a few times. The chain is built from TRBV29-1 and TRBJ2-1; D gene ambiguous. This CDR3 has 8 amino acids. Trimming took 0 bases from V and 12 from J, leaving 0 bases between them. Germline V CDR1 and CDR2: SQVTM, ANQGSEA. CDR3 nucleotide sequence: TGCAGCGTTGAAGAGCAGTTCTTC. This sequence encodes CSVEEQFF.

V and J are TRBV6-6 and TRBJ2-7; 8 bases line up with TRBD2. The CDR3 covers 15 residues. Germline CDR1 reads MNHNY; CDR2 reads SVGAGI (reference sequence). Losses at the gene ends were 0 bases for V and 3 bases for J; bases not matched to a gene: 4. The CDR3 bases are TGTGCCAGCAGTTACTCGGGTAGCGGGGACTACGAGCAGTACTTC. Translated, it gives CASSYSGSGDYEQYF.

This chain connects TRBV6-6 to TRBJ1-2, with 9 bases lining up with TRBD1. CDR1 and CDR2 from the germline V gene are MNHNY and SVGAGI (reference sequence). V lost 2 bases, J lost 6 bases, and 4 bases stayed unmatched. The length of the CDR3 is 14 residues. CDR3 DNA sequence: TGTGCCAGCAGTTACCCAAGGACAGGGGATGGCTACACCTTC. Amino acids: CASSYPRTGDGYTF.

V and J are TRBV5-1 and TRBJ2-2, with 7 bases that match TRBD2. This CDR3 region has 15 residues. V lost 4 bases to trimming and J lost 0 bases; unmatched junction nucleotides: 3. Germline V gene sequence: CDR1 SGHRS, CDR2 YFSETQ. In nucleotides, the CDR3 is TGCGCCAGCAGCGTGGGGGGGGCGAACACCGGGGAGCTGTTTTTT. Amino acids: CASSVGGANTGELFF.

The chain couples TRBV7-3 to TRBJ1-1, with D unresolved. V was cut by 0 bases and J by 1 base, with 9 bases left in between. CDR3 length: 15 residues. Per the germline V gene, CDR1 is SGHTA and CDR2 is FQGTGA. DNA of the CDR3: TGTGCCAGCAGCTTAACGCGGAGCAAGAACACTGAAGCTTTCTTT. This codes for CASSLTRSKNTEAFF. Complete variable domain (other parts from reference TRBV7-3 and TRBJ1-1): GAGVSQTPSNKVTEKGKYVELRCDPISGHTALYWYRQSLGQGPEFLIYFQGTGAADDSGLPNDRFFAVRPEGSVSTLKIQRTERGDSAVYLCASSLTRSKNTEAFFGQGTRLTVV.

The gene calls are TRBV25-1 and TRBJ2-6; D gene uncertain. Germline V gene lookup returns CDR1 MGHDK and CDR2 SYGVNS. This CDR3 region has 12 residues. Trimming cost V 4 bases and J 5 bases, with 3 bases left between them. In nucleotides, the CDR3 is TGTGCCAGCAGTGGGTGGGCCAACGTCCTGACTTTC. Translated, it gives CASSGWANVLTF.

This chain joins TRBV9 and TRBJ2-1; 10 bases align to TRBD2. V was clipped by 0 bases and J by 3 bases; unmatched bases: 0. This CDR3 is 15 amino acids long. Germline CDR1 is SGDLS and CDR2 is YYNGEE. The CDR3 loop reads CASSVERGGYNEQFF. DNA for the CDR3: TGTGCCAGCAGCGTAGAGCGGGGGGGCTACAATGAGCAGTTCTTC.

The chain couples TRBV5-4 to TRBJ2-7; 11 nucleotides agree with TRBD1. The CDR3 length is 17 residues. CDR1 is SGHNT, CDR2 YYREEE, per germline (reference sequence). Trimming took 3 bases from V and 1 from J; bases not matched to a gene: 9. The DNA of the CDR3 is TGTGCCAGCAGCTCAGGGGCCGGACAGGGGGCGTCCTACGAGCAGTACTTC. This encodes CASSSGAGQGASYEQYF.

This clone was recorded only once. This chain joins TRBV30 and TRBJ1-4; 8 nucleotides match TRBD1. Trimming at V came to 3 bases and at J to 2 bases, leaving 2 bases not matched to a gene. Germline loops: CDR1 GTSNPN, CDR2 SVGIG (reference sequence). This CDR3 contains 14 residues. The CDR3 nucleotides are TGTGCCTGGAGCAGGGGGCGGACTAATGAAAAACTGTTTTTT. Its translation is CAWSRGRTNEKLFF.

V is TRBV18 and J is TRBJ1-2, with unresolved D. The germline V gene has CDR1 KGHSH and CDR2 LQKENI. The V end lost 2 bases, the J end lost 0 bases, and 4 bases lay between the germline ends. The CDR3 is 13 amino acids. DNA of the CDR3: TGTGCCAGCTCACCAGAGGCTAACTATGGCTACACCTTC. This gives the protein CASSPEANYGYTF.

The rearrangement links TRBV5-6 to TRBJ2-7; 10 nucleotides align to TRBD2. Germline CDR1 SGHDT, CDR2 YYEEEE. The CDR3 runs to 17 residues. V shed 3 bases, J shed 3 bases, and the junction held 12 bases outside the gene matches. CDR3 sequence: CASSSWFSSGGGYEQYF. In DNA form, the CDR3 reads TGTGCCAGCAGCTCCTGGTTTTCTAGCGGGGGAGGCTACGAGCAGTACTTC.

J is TRBJ2-7 and V is TRBV25-1; D unresolved. Germline CDR1 and CDR2: MGHDK and SYGVNS. The CDR3 length is 10 residues. The germline V and J ends were trimmed by 10 bases and 6 bases, with 10 bases remaining between them. In DNA, the CDR3 is TGTGCCACGGCCCTAACCGAGCAGTACTTC. It yields the protein CATALTEQYF.

V is TRBV11-2 and J is TRBJ1-2; 9 bases are a match to TRBD1. Germline lookup yields CDR1 SGHAT and CDR2 FQNNGV. J gave up 3 bases and V 0 bases, and 2 bases lay outside the gene matches. The CDR3 loop spans 15 amino acids. This CDR3 is CASSLDGTGYYGYTF. CDR3 nucleotide sequence: TGTGCCAGCAGCTTAGATGGGACAGGGTACTATGGCTACACCTTC.

This rearrangement joins TRBV4-2 to TRBJ2-1; TRBD2 matches 7 bases. The germline CDR1 and CDR2 sequences are LGHNA and YNFKEQ. After removal of 4 bases from V and 5 bases from J, the junction contained 8 bases not matched to a gene. This CDR3 region has 15 residues. CDR3 DNA: TGTGCCAGCAGCCCCGCGGCTAGCGGTAACAATGAGCAGTTCTTC. This gives the protein CASSPAASGNNEQFF.

This rearrangement joins TRBV15 to TRBJ2-7, with TRBD2 matching over 8 bases. The V gene's germline CDR1 is LNHNV and CDR2 YYDKDF (reference sequence). V was pared by 4 bases and J by 6 bases, with 5 bases of the junction left unmatched. The CDR3 covers 13 residues. The CDR3 DNA follows: TGTGCCACCAGCACGGGGGGGAGGGGCGAGCAGTACTTC. Translating it yields CATSTGGRGEQYF.

The chain recombines TRBV5-4 with TRBJ2-1, with 11 nucleotides matching TRBD2. The CDR3 totals 15 residues. Germline CDR1 SGHNT, CDR2 YYREEE (reference sequence). The V segment lost 0 bases and the J segment 4 bases; nucleotides outside the gene matches: 0. The CDR3 DNA sequence: TGTGCCAGCAGCTTGGTAGCGGGGGGGTACAATGAGCAGTTCTTC. Translated: CASSLVAGGYNEQFF.

The chain couples TRBV19 to TRBJ2-2; TRBD1 agrees at 7 bases. J was trimmed by 6 bases and V by 2 bases; bases with no gene match: 3. The CDR3 length is 14 residues. CDR1 and CDR2 (germline): LNHDA, SQIVND (reference sequence). Here the CDR3 DNA reads TGTGCCAGTAGTATAAACAGGGGACCCGGGGAGCTGTTTTTT. Translating gives CASSINRGPGELFF. Full variable domain (outside the CDR3, taken from reference TRBV19 and TRBJ2-2): DGGITQSPKYLFRKEGQNVTLSCEQNLNHDAMYWYRQDPGQGLRLIYYSQIVNDFQKGDIAEGYSVSREKKESFPLTVTSAQKNPTAFYLCASSINRGPGELFFGEGSRLTVL.

This sequence joins TRBV10-3 and TRBJ1-3, with D perhaps matching TRBD1 (6 bases). The V end was cut by 4 bases, the J end by 0 bases, with 13 bases between. The V gene's germline CDR1 is ENHRY and CDR2 SYGVKD. The CDR3 consists of 16 residues. The DNA of the CDR3 is TGTGCCATCAGTGTCACACAGGGACGCTCTGGAAACACCATATATTTT. Its translation is CAISVTQGRSGNTIYF.

The chain has TRBV18 and TRBJ2-2, with TRBD1 matching 7 bases. The CDR3 consists of 16 residues. With V trimmed by 8 bases and J by 0 bases, 9 bases remained unmatched. Germline V gene data show CDR1 as KGHSH and CDR2 as LQKENI. The CDR3 sequence: CASIPQGQANTGELFF. CDR3 nucleotides: TGTGCCAGCATCCCACAGGGGCAAGCGAACACCGGGGAGCTGTTTTTT.

The chain carries TRBV6-6 and TRBJ2-2; TRBD1 might be the D (6 bases). Germline CDR1 MNHNY, CDR2 SVGAGI (reference sequence). V lost 7 bases, J lost 5 bases, and 11 bases lay in between. This CDR3 spans 13 amino acids. CDR3 residues: CASKQGSTGELFF. As DNA, the CDR3 is TGTGCCAGCAAACAGGGCTCAACCGGGGAGCTGTTTTTT.

This chain links TRBV7-2 with TRBJ1-1; possible D gene TRBD1, 6 bases. The V gene's germline CDR1 is SGHTA and CDR2 FQGNSA. The V end was cut by 3 bases, the J end by 7 bases, with 9 bases between. The CDR3 totals 12 residues. CDR3 sequence (DNA): TGTGCCAGCAGCTTTGGGGGCTTTGAAGCTTTCTTT. Protein sequence: CASSFGGFEAFF.

This clone was seen only a few times. The rearrangement links TRBV30 to TRBJ1-1, with D tentatively TRBD1 (5 bases). In germline, CDR1 is GTSNPN, CDR2 SVGIG (reference sequence). The V end lost 1 base, the J end lost 11 bases, and 11 bases lay between the germline ends. CDR3 length: 11 residues. The CDR3 protein is CAWSGGLGAFF. CDR3 DNA sequence: TGTGCCTGGAGTGGGGGCCTCGGGGCTTTCTTT.

This clone showed up just once. The chain has TRBV19 and TRBJ2-1, with D perhaps matching TRBD2 (6 bases). Germline CDR1 LNHDA, CDR2 SQIVND (reference sequence). Trimming took off 6 bases at V and 7 bases at J, with 10 bases between the two ends. The CDR3 extends over 12 amino acids. The CDR3 coding sequence is TGTGCCAGTAGGGGGGGTGGGAATGAGCAGTTCTTC. It codes for CASRGGGNEQFF.

This chain uses TRBV7-9 with TRBJ2-3; 9 nucleotides line up with TRBD2. This CDR3 comprises 16 residues. The V gene end was trimmed by 5 bases and the J gene end by 2 bases; junction bases not matched to a gene: 8. Germline CDR1 reads SEHNR; CDR2 reads FQNEAQ (reference sequence). This CDR3 is CASSLKERGDTDTQYF. The CDR3 region has the DNA TGTGCCAGCAGCCTGAAGGAGCGGGGGGACACAGATACGCAGTATTTT.

A single count supports this clone. The chain couples TRBV9 to TRBJ1-1, with no clear D. CDR3 length: 13 residues. V was cut by 0 bases and J by 6 bases, with 9 bases left in between. Germline V gene data show CDR1 as SGDLS and CDR2 as YYNGEE. CDR3 in DNA: TGTGCCAGCAGCGTAGGCTCTGGTTCTGAAGCTTTCTTT. Protein product: CASSVGSGSEAFF. Full variable domain (rest looked up from reference TRBV9 and TRBJ1-1): DSGVTQTPKHLITATGQRVTLRCSPRSGDLSVYWYQQSLDQGLQFLIQYYNGEERAKGNILERFSAQQFPDLHSELNLSSLELGDSALYFCASSVGSGSEAFFGQGTRLTVV.

The V call is TRBV4-1, the J call TRBJ1-4; D unresolved. Trimming left V 4 bases short and J 5 bases short, with 11 bases between. Germline-derived CDR1 and CDR2 are MGHRA and YSYEKL. The CDR3 contains 14 residues. CDR3 region: CASSPGFTNEKLFF. CDR3 bases: TGCGCCAGCAGCCCGGGCTTTACAAATGAAAAACTGTTTTTT.

This rearrangement joins TRBV6-6 to TRBJ1-1; D call uncertain. Trimming removed 0 bases from V and 5 bases from J, with 10 bases in between. This CDR3 comprises 14 residues. Per the germline V gene, CDR1 is MNHNY and CDR2 is SVGAGI (reference sequence). The CDR3, as DNA: TGTGCCAGCAGTTACTCGGGAGGAGGAACTGAAGCTTTCTTT. It translates to CASSYSGGGTEAFF.

This chain uses TRBV9 with TRBJ2-3; 7 positions match TRBD1. The V segment lost 4 bases and the J segment 4 bases; nucleotides outside the gene matches: 6. The CDR3 spans 14 residues. Germline V gene lookup returns CDR1 SGDLS and CDR2 YYNGEE. Written as DNA, the CDR3 is TGTGCCAGCAGCTTGGGGGACAGCGCAGATACGCAGTATTTT. Protein product: CASSLGDSADTQYF. Full variable domain (remainder filled in from reference TRBV9 and TRBJ2-3): DSGVTQTPKHLITATGQRVTLRCSPRSGDLSVYWYQQSLDQGLQFLIQYYNGEERAKGNILERFSAQQFPDLHSELNLSSLELGDSALYFCASSLGDSADTQYFGPGTRLTVL.